One sample yielded the 21 T cell receptor beta chains listed below, sequenced in a study of OX40 agonist ivuxolimab in advanced cancers. Using immunoSEQ multiplex PCR, the repertoire was profiled, and TCRdb retains in-frame clones only, with some absent. This sample carries some 41,000 clones, about 90% of them seen once, and the ten largest clones take about 0.6%. The source material was CD4+ or CD8+ T cells sorted from blood, sampled in a trial of the OX40 agonist ivuxolimab. These receptors all stem from an adult with an advanced solid tumor such as melanoma, head and neck, liver or kidney cancer.

The J gene is TRBJ2-5, the V gene TRBV18; D is perhaps TRBD2 (6 bases). V lost 2 bases and J 5 bases, leaving 15 bases between the germline ends. Germline CDR1 reads KGHSH; CDR2 reads LQKENI. The CDR3 runs 15 residues. CDR3 protein: CASSPMGGPMETQYF. For the CDR3, the DNA is TGTGCCAGCTCACCAATGGGGGGACCCATGGAGACCCAGTACTTC.

The V call is TRBV6-5, the J call TRBJ1-1, with D tentatively TRBD1 (6 bases). V lost 5 bases, J lost 6 bases, and 16 bases lay in between. CDR1 is MNHEY, CDR2 SVGAGI, per germline. The length of the CDR3 is 14 residues. The CDR3 DNA reads as TGTGCCAGCAGTGCCACAGGGACTCGGGCTGAAGCTTTCTTT. This encodes CASSATGTRAEAFF.

V gene TRBV6-4 combines with J gene TRBJ2-1; the D gene could be TRBD1 or TRBD2 (6 bases each). The V and J ends lost 3 bases and 10 bases respectively, with 13 bases between them. The length of the CDR3 is 13 residues. Germline lookup yields CDR1 MRHNA and CDR2 SNTAGT. CDR3 protein: CASSDERGDEQFF. CDR3 DNA: TGTGCCAGCAGTGATGAAAGGGGGGACGAGCAGTTCTTC.

The chain couples TRBV6-5 to TRBJ2-7, with a tentative D call TRBD1 (6 bases). Germline loops: CDR1 MNHEY, CDR2 SVGAGI. V was trimmed by 0 bases and J by 1 base, leaving 13 bases between them. CDR3 length: 16 amino acids. CDR3 bases: TGTGCCAGCAGTTACTCCTGGGGGCGGCCGTCCTACGAGCAGTACTTC. Translating it yields CASSYSWGRPSYEQYF.

The CDR3 DNA sequence: TGTGCCAGCAGCTTCTCCGGGACAGGGGTGAAACTGTTTTTT. Translation gives CASSFSGTGVKLFF. This chain links TRBV11-2 with TRBJ1-4; 10 nucleotides align to TRBD1. Germline V gene lookup returns CDR1 SGHAT and CDR2 FQNNGV. Trimming cost V 3 bases and J 11 bases; bases outside gene matches: 6. The CDR3 covers 14 residues.

This chain links TRBV5-1 with TRBJ2-3, with D possibly TRBD1 on 6 matching bases. Germline V gene lookup returns CDR1 SGHRS and CDR2 YFSETQ. Trimming took off 3 bases at V and 1 base at J, with 12 bases between the two ends. The CDR3 covers 15 residues. CDR3 sequence: CASSSQGGGTDTQYF. CDR3 sequence (DNA): TGCGCCAGCAGCTCCCAAGGGGGTGGCACAGATACGCAGTATTTT.

The table lists this clone with a few counts. The CDR3 sequence is CASSLRTGETEAFF. CDR3 sequence (DNA): TGCGCCAGCAGCCTAAGGACAGGGGAGACTGAAGCTTTCTTT. The J gene is TRBJ1-1, the V gene TRBV5-1; 9 nucleotides match TRBD1. Losses at the gene ends were 4 bases for V and 5 bases for J; bases not matched to a gene: 6. The CDR3 extends over 14 amino acids. Per the germline V gene, CDR1 is SGHRS and CDR2 is YFSETQ.

CDR3 loop: CASSLGARLETQYF. For the CDR3, the DNA is TGTGCCAGCAGCTTAGGAGCGCGGCTAGAGACCCAGTACTTC. This chain connects TRBV7-2 to TRBJ2-5; the D is unclear. Trimming removed 1 base at V and 4 bases at J, with 10 bases between. Per the germline V gene, CDR1 is SGHTA and CDR2 is FQGNSA. The CDR3 is made up of 14 amino acids. The whole variable domain, filled in from reference TRBV7-2 and TRBJ2-5, reads GAGVSQSPSNKVTEKGKDVELRCDPISGHTALYWYRQSLGQGLEFLIYFQGNSAPDKSGLPSDRFSAERTGGSVSTLTIQRTQQEDSAVYLCASSLGARLETQYFGPGTRLLVL.

The V call is TRBV11-2, the J call TRBJ2-5; D is uncertain. The length of the CDR3 is 13 residues. V was shortened by 0 bases and J by 5 bases, with 7 bases between the two germline ends. Germline V gene data show CDR1 as SGHAT and CDR2 as FQNNGV. CDR3 sequence reads: CASSLEAYETQYF. DNA for the CDR3: TGTGCCAGCAGCTTAGAGGCGTATGAGACCCAGTACTTC.

The V and J genes are TRBV7-6 and TRBJ2-5; 12 nucleotides match TRBD2. The trim removed 3 bases at V and 2 bases at J, leaving 10 bases unmatched. Germline V gives CDR1 SGHVS, CDR2 FNYEAQ. The CDR3 spans 18 residues. The CDR3 is CASSFGPASGGGQETQYF. The CDR3 DNA is TGTGCCAGCAGCTTTGGGCCCGCTAGCGGGGGGGGTCAAGAGACCCAGTACTTC. Based on the CDR3 plus reference TRBV7-6 and TRBJ2-5, the full variable domain is GAGVSQSPRYKVTKRGQDVALRCDPISGHVSLYWYRQALGQGPEFLTYFNYEAQQDKSGLPNDRFSAERPEGSISTLTIQRTEQRDSAMYRCASSFGPASGGGQETQYFGPGTRLLVL.

This rearrangement joins TRBV6-5 to TRBJ1-2; possible D gene TRBD1, 5 bases. V shed 6 bases and J shed 8 bases, with 16 bases lying between them. This CDR3 spans 13 amino acids. Per germline, CDR1 MNHEY and CDR2 SVGAGI. The CDR3 is CASRTGGRAGYTF. The CDR3 DNA follows: TGTGCCAGCAGAACCGGGGGACGGGCGGGCTACACCTTC.

Worth noting for this clone: The same CDR3 also results from other DNA sequences found in this sample. This rearrangement joins TRBV7-2 to TRBJ1-1; D perhaps matches TRBD1 (6 bases). Trimming stripped 2 bases from V and 3 bases from J, with 10 bases between. The CDR3 is 14 amino acids. Germline V gene data show CDR1 as SGHTA and CDR2 as FQGNSA. DNA of the CDR3: TGTGCCAGCAGCTTACTGCAGGGGTACACTGAAGCTTTCTTT. This sequence encodes CASSLLQGYTEAFF. The full variable domain, completed using reference TRBV7-2 and TRBJ1-1, is GAGVSQSPSNKVTEKGKDVELRCDPISGHTALYWYRQSLGQGLEFLIYFQGNSAPDKSGLPSDRFSAERTGGSVSTLTIQRTQQEDSAVYLCASSLLQGYTEAFFGQGTRLTVV.

The chain is built from TRBV19 and TRBJ2-5; 12 positions agree with TRBD1. This CDR3 is built from 15 residues. Germline loops: CDR1 LNHDA, CDR2 SQIVND (reference sequence). The ends lost 5 bases at V and 7 bases at J; junction bases unmatched: 8. This chain's CDR3 is CASSGDRGPGWTQYF. As DNA, the CDR3 is TGTGCCAGTAGTGGGGACAGGGGGCCAGGCTGGACCCAGTACTTC.

The chain links TRBV7-2 to TRBJ1-4; a weak D match, TRBD1 (5 bases). The CDR3 is 15 amino acids. Trimming took 5 bases from V and 0 from J, leaving 10 bases between them. Germline V CDR1 and CDR2: SGHTA, FQGNSA. The CDR3 DNA follows: TGTGCCAGCAGCCCCCAGGGTGCAACTAATGAAAAACTGTTTTTT. It encodes CASSPQGATNEKLFF.

This clone appeared a single time. The chain couples TRBV7-2 to TRBJ2-7, with 7 bases matching TRBD1. After removal of 6 bases from V and 3 bases from J, the junction contained 8 bases not matched to a gene. This CDR3 region has 14 residues. Germline V lookup: CDR1 SGHTA, CDR2 FQGNSA. CDR3 residues: CASSSAGDSYEQYF. CDR3 bases: TGTGCCAGCAGTTCTGCAGGGGACAGCTACGAGCAGTACTTC.

The rearrangement joins TRBV10-3 to TRBJ1-3, with TRBD1 as a possible D gene (6 bases). The CDR3 length is 15 residues. Trimming pared 7 bases from V and 0 bases from J, leaving 13 bases between. Germline loops: CDR1 ENHRY, CDR2 SYGVKD. The CDR3 sequence is CAIKGQGSSGNTIYF. CDR3 bases: TGTGCCATCAAGGGACAAGGAAGCTCTGGAAACACCATATATTTT.

This clone was seen just once. The gene calls are TRBV30 and TRBJ1-2; the D is unclear. The CDR3 is 12 residues long. Trimming cost V 2 bases and J 8 bases, with 12 bases left between them. CDR1 and CDR2 (germline): GTSNPN, SVGIG (reference sequence). The CDR3 DNA is TGTGCCTGGAGTTTGGGGAGGAGAGGCTACACCTTC. Its translation is CAWSLGRRGYTF. Based on the CDR3 plus reference TRBV30 and TRBJ1-2, the full variable domain is SQTIHQWPATLVQPVGSPLSLECTVEGTSNPNLYWYRQAAGRGLQLLFYSVGIGQISSEVPQNLSASRPQDRQFILSSKKLLLSDSGFYLCAWSLGRRGYTFGSGTRLTVV.

The chain joins TRBV11-2 to TRBJ1-5; D is ambiguous. CDR3 length: 13 amino acids. V lost 0 bases to trimming and J lost 5 bases, with 5 bases between them. The germline gives CDR1 SGHAT, CDR2 FQNNGV. DNA for the CDR3: TGTGCCAGCAGCTTAGATAGGGATCAGCCCCAGCATTTT. As protein: CASSLDRDQPQHF.

This chain links TRBV11-3 with TRBJ2-5; 10 nucleotides line up with TRBD2. Germline trimming cut 1 base from V and 4 bases from J; bases unmatched to any gene: 3. This CDR3 has 15 amino acids. Germline V gene data show CDR1 as SGHNT and CDR2 as YENEEA. The CDR3 spells CASSLALAGVETQYF. In DNA form, the CDR3 reads TGTGCCAGCAGCTTAGCCCTAGCGGGGGTAGAGACCCAGTACTTC. Full variable domain (remainder filled in from reference TRBV11-3 and TRBJ2-5): EAGVVQSPRYKIIEKKQPVAFWCNPISGHNTLYWYLQNLGQGPELLIRYENEEAVDDSQLPKDRFSAERLKGVDSTLKIQPAELGDSAVYLCASSLALAGVETQYFGPGTRLLVL.

The chain uses TRBV7-2 and TRBJ2-3, with D perhaps TRBD2 (7 bases). The V gene lost 6 bases and the J gene lost 0 bases, with 19 bases spanning the gap. Per the germline V gene, CDR1 is SGHTA and CDR2 is FQGNSA. CDR3 length equals 17 residues. CDR3 in DNA: TGTGCCAGCAGGGGCGGAGGGGGGGGAACTAGCACAGATACGCAGTATTTT. It specifies CASRGGGGGTSTDTQYF.

The chain couples TRBV9 to TRBJ2-5; 11 bases fit TRBD2. The CDR3 has 15 amino acids. The ends lost 2 bases at V and 5 bases at J; junction bases unmatched: 5. Germline CDR1 and CDR2: SGDLS and YYNGEE. DNA for the CDR3: TGTGCCAGCAGCGTGACTAGCGGGGCCTGGGAGACCCAGTACTTC. As protein: CASSVTSGAWETQYF.